A selection of T cell receptor beta chains follows, all from one sample in a study of shared clonotypes between healthy human individuals. Produced via immunoSEQ multiplex PCR; TCRdb's table is partial and in-frame only. This table has about half a million clones, around 79% appearing once. Sample: PBMCs. All receptors come from a middle-aged woman in good health. Some clones in this sample may be carry-over from other donors' samples. CDR3s leave out the opening cysteine and the closing phenylalanine or tryptophan. Fields, in order: CDR3 protein, V gene, J gene, clone size. Not every row has a clone size; where given, it reads once, few, many or a size class.

CDR3 protein: ASSPDASGSGDYEQY; V gene: TRBV5-1; J gene: TRBJ2-7; clone size: -
CDR3 protein: ASSFWGPVYTEAF; V gene: TRBV11-2; J gene: TRBJ1-1; clone size: -
CDR3 protein: SVQGQANTEAF; V gene: TRBV29-1; J gene: TRBJ1-1; clone size: -
CDR3 protein: ASSKVGGVYGYT; V gene: TRBV21-1; J gene: TRBJ1-2; clone size: -
CDR3 protein: ASSSTGGDQPQH; V gene: TRBV7-8; J gene: TRBJ1-5; clone size: -
CDR3 protein: ASSLGVPLWAQY; V gene: TRBV7-8; J gene: TRBJ2-3; clone size: few
CDR3 protein: ASSPTPGLEVETQY; V gene: TRBV18; J gene: TRBJ2-5; clone size: -
CDR3 protein: ASSGTGYEQY; V gene: TRBV7-9; J gene: TRBJ2-7; clone size: -
CDR3 protein: ASSITGVGYGYT; V gene: TRBV7-3; J gene: TRBJ1-2; clone size: -
CDR3 protein: ASGVRQGPYEQY; V gene: TRBV27; J gene: TRBJ2-7; clone size: -
CDR3 protein: AWSPAQETQY; V gene: TRBV30; J gene: TRBJ2-5; clone size: -